This passage covers 25 T cell receptor beta chains from one sample sequenced in a study of CD4 T cells in relation to SARS-CoV-2 and coronaviruses. No cognate antigen is known for these TCRs. The data were produced by immunoSEQ multiplex PCR, yet TCRdb's version contains in-frame clones alone and is incomplete. Of about 36,000 clones listed, 70% to 85% are singletons. Sequences were obtained from memory CD4+ T cells from PBMCs, cultured in vitro. The receptors were gathered from an adult with COVID-19.

V usage is TRBV3-1 (or the pseudogene TRBV3-2) and J usage is TRBJ2-5; no reliable D call. The germline CDR1 and CDR2 sequences are LGHDT and YNNKEL (reference sequence). The germline V and J ends were trimmed by 5 bases and 5 bases, with 3 bases remaining between them. The CDR3 runs to 10 residues. Here the CDR3 DNA reads TGTGCCAGCAGCGAGGAGACCCAGTACTTC. Translation: CASSEETQYF.

This chain uses TRBV7-8 with TRBJ2-2, with D perhaps matching TRBD2 (5 bases). CDR3 length equals 16 residues. Germline V gives CDR1 SGHVS, CDR2 FQNEAQ. Trimming took 5 bases from V and 5 from J, leaving 18 bases between them. In DNA, the CDR3 is TGTGCCAGCAGCCCAGGCCTAGCAGCCATTACCGGGGAGCTGTTTTTT. Protein: CASSPGLAAITGELFF.

This chain joins TRBV4-2 and TRBJ1-6; 7 bases are shared with TRBD1. The germline CDR1 and CDR2 sequences are LGHNA and YNFKEQ. V was clipped by 0 bases and J by 13 bases; unmatched bases: 6. The CDR3 is made up of 14 amino acids. As DNA, the CDR3 is TGTGCCAGCAGCCAAGATCCGACAGGGACCCCCCTCCACTTT. It is translated as CASSQDPTGTPLHF.

CDR3 sequence: CASSELGPYEQYF. As DNA, the CDR3 is TGTGCCAGCAGTGAGCTGGGTCCCTACGAGCAGTACTTC. The chain is built from TRBV25-1 and TRBJ2-7; no definite D call. There are 13 residues in the CDR3. V was pared by 3 bases and J by 2 bases, with 8 bases between. Germline CDR1 is MGHDK and CDR2 is SYGVNS.

CDR3 in amino acids: CATRAGATDTQYF. As DNA, the CDR3 is TGTGCCACCCGAGCGGGTGCCACAGATACGCAGTATTTT. The chain carries TRBV19 and TRBJ2-3, with D possibly matching TRBD2 (6 bases). The CDR3 runs 13 residues. CDR1 is LNHDA, CDR2 SQIVND, per germline (reference sequence). V lost 10 bases, J lost 2 bases, and 13 bases lay in between.

This chain joins TRBV10-3 and TRBJ2-1; TRBD2 matches 13 bases. The V gene's germline CDR1 is ENHRY and CDR2 SYGVKD. J was trimmed by 6 bases and V by 4 bases; bases with no gene match: 3. This CDR3 is 15 amino acids long. The CDR3 bases are TGTGCCATCAGTGGGACTAGCGGGAGTCTCAATGAGCAGTTCTTC. Its translation is CAISGTSGSLNEQFF.

The chain combines TRBV4-2 with TRBJ2-7; weak D call: TRBD1 (6 bases). The CDR3 is made up of 14 amino acids. The germline gives CDR1 LGHNA, CDR2 YNFKEQ. Trimming shortened V by 2 bases and J by 6 bases, and 14 bases separated the two germline ends. CDR3 region: CASSQPQGSVEQYF. DNA for the CDR3: TGTGCCAGCAGCCAACCTCAGGGGTCGGTCGAGCAGTACTTC.

This clone has a single count. V and J are TRBV29-1 and TRBJ2-2; no reliable D call. The CDR3 extends over 12 amino acids. V lost 4 bases to trimming and J lost 6 bases, with 9 bases between them. Germline CDR1 is SQVTM and CDR2 is ANQGSEA. The CDR3 protein is CSVGWGSGELFF. The CDR3, as DNA: TGCAGCGTTGGTTGGGGATCCGGGGAGCTGTTTTTT.

The V and J genes are TRBV28 and TRBJ1-3, with a possible D match to TRBD1 (6 bases). This CDR3 is 17 amino acids long. Trimming removed 2 bases at V and 1 base at J, with 15 bases between. Germline V lookup: CDR1 MDHEN, CDR2 SYDVKM. CDR3 in DNA: TGTGCCAGCAGTTTACGCTTCCCGCAGGGGTCTGGAAACACCATATATTTT. Protein product: CASSLRFPQGSGNTIYF.

The chain recombines TRBV19 with TRBJ2-1; TRBD2 matches at 9 bases. J gave up 7 bases and V 3 bases, and 7 bases lay outside the gene matches. Germline loops: CDR1 LNHDA, CDR2 SQIVND (reference sequence). The CDR3 runs to 15 residues. The CDR3 bases are TGTGCCAGTAGTATTCGGCGGGAGGGCCGTAATGAGCAGTTCTTC. Amino acids: CASSIRREGRNEQFF.

The V call is TRBV30, the J call TRBJ1-5; the D is unclear. Germline V gene lookup returns CDR1 GTSNPN and CDR2 SVGIG (reference sequence). The V end was cut by 2 bases, the J end by 0 bases, with 5 bases between. The CDR3 sequence is 13 residues long. CDR3 nucleotide sequence: TGTGCCTGGAGTACCGATAGCAATCAGCCCCAGCATTTT. Amino acid sequence: CAWSTDSNQPQHF.

Written as DNA, the CDR3 is TGTGCCAGCAGCAATCCGGACAGGGGGCATACAGATACGCAGTATTTT. Protein sequence: CASSNPDRGHTDTQYF. V and J are TRBV7-9 and TRBJ2-3; 11 bases agree with TRBD1. Trimming cost V 5 bases and J 3 bases; bases outside gene matches: 7. The CDR3 sequence is 16 residues long. Per germline, CDR1 SEHNR and CDR2 FQNEAQ (reference sequence).

The chain uses TRBV27 and TRBJ2-3; D not certain. The CDR3 consists of 13 residues. Per germline, CDR1 MNHEY and CDR2 SMNVEV (reference sequence). V lost 5 bases to trimming and J lost 2 bases, with 8 bases between them. CDR3 region: CASSTQYTDTQYF. The CDR3 region has the DNA TGTGCCAGCAGTACCCAGTACACAGATACGCAGTATTTT.

The chain links TRBV3-1 (or the pseudogene TRBV3-2) to TRBJ2-1; 8 bases are shared with TRBD2. This CDR3 contains 15 residues. Germline lookup yields CDR1 LGHDT and CDR2 YNNKEL (reference sequence). V was pared by 4 bases and J by 4 bases, with 6 bases of the junction left unmatched. CDR3 loop: CASSPRGGGYNEQFF. DNA for the CDR3: TGTGCCAGCAGCCCTCGGGGGGGAGGTTACAATGAGCAGTTCTTC.

The table lists this clone with a few counts. Without the conserved terminal phenylalanine or tryptophan, this CDR3 likely stems from a read error. The DNA is left out, because the CDR3 cannot be placed on it with certainty; the CDR3 is given as TCRdb lists it. The chain employs TRBV27 and TRBJ2-7. In germline, CDR1 is MNHEY, CDR2 SMNVEV (reference sequence). Ends included, the CDR3 has 10 residues. CDR3 amino acids: CASSSGRLAC.

The V gene is TRBV10-3, the J gene TRBJ2-7, with D maybe TRBD2 (6 bases). The germline gives CDR1 ENHRY, CDR2 SYGVKD. This CDR3 region has 11 residues. Trimming removed 10 bases from V and 2 bases from J, with 9 bases in between. The CDR3 coding sequence is TGTGCCACCGGGACTGCCTACGAGCAGTACTTC. Its translation is CATGTAYEQYF.

This clone was detected once. This CDR3 reads CASSRGFQETQYF. Written as DNA, the CDR3 is TGTGCCAGCAGCAGGGGTTTCCAAGAGACCCAGTACTTC. This chain links TRBV28 with TRBJ2-5; D perhaps matches TRBD1 (6 bases). V was shortened by 6 bases and J by 1 base, with 9 bases between the two germline ends. Germline lookup yields CDR1 MDHEN and CDR2 SYDVKM. The CDR3 has 13 amino acids. Using reference TRBV28 and TRBJ2-5 for the parts outside the CDR3, the full variable domain is DVKVTQSSRYLVKRTGEKVFLECVQDMDHENMFWYRQDPGLGLRLIYFSYDVKMKEKGDIPEGYSVSREKKERFSLILESASTNQTSMYLCASSRGFQETQYFGPGTRLLVL.

This clone is a singleton in its sample. The genes are TRBV18 and TRBJ2-2; 13 bases map to TRBD2. The V and J ends lost 6 bases and 7 bases, in that order; junction bases with no gene match: 5. The CDR3 is made up of 15 amino acids. Germline V gives CDR1 KGHSH, CDR2 LQKENI. The CDR3 DNA is TGTGCCAGCTCTCCTGGACTAGCGGGAGTCGGGGAGCTGTTTTTT. Amino acids: CASSPGLAGVGELFF.

The V and J genes are TRBV9 and TRBJ2-2; unclear D gene. The CDR3 contains 16 residues. Trimming removed 2 bases at V and 1 base at J, with 12 bases between. CDR1 is SGDLS, CDR2 YYNGEE, per germline. The CDR3 DNA follows: TGTGCCAGCAGCGTTAGTATATCTATGAACACCGGGGAGCTGTTTTTT. It yields the protein CASSVSISMNTGELFF.

The V and J genes are TRBV3-1 (or the pseudogene TRBV3-2) and TRBJ2-7; D might be TRBD1 or TRBD2, each matching 5 bases. Germline V gene data show CDR1 as LGHDT and CDR2 as YNNKEL (reference sequence). The CDR3 covers 17 residues. V was trimmed by 0 bases and J by 2 bases, leaving 17 bases between them. CDR3 sequence reads: CASSQDPGASLAYEQYF. Written as DNA, the CDR3 is TGTGCCAGCAGCCAAGATCCCGGGGCTAGCTTAGCCTACGAGCAGTACTTC.

The chain links TRBV4-2 to TRBJ1-2; D gene ambiguous. Trimming left V 0 bases short and J 4 bases short, with 15 bases between. CDR3 length: 16 residues. Germline V gene lookup returns CDR1 LGHNA and CDR2 YNFKEQ. This CDR3 is CASSQDVGDRVYGYTF. The CDR3 DNA reads TGTGCCAGCAGCCAAGATGTCGGGGATCGGGTCTATGGCTACACCTTC.

The chain links TRBV5-1 to TRBJ2-3, with D possibly TRBD2 on 5 matching bases. This CDR3 has 16 residues. V lost 0 bases to trimming and J lost 0 bases, with 11 bases between them. The germline V gene has CDR1 SGHRS and CDR2 YFSETQ. In DNA, the CDR3 is TGCGCCAGCAGCTTGGCCGCGGGCGCAAGCACAGATACGCAGTATTTT. Its translation is CASSLAAGASTDTQYF. The full variable domain, with the rest looked up from reference TRBV5-1 and TRBJ2-3, is KAGVTQTPRYLIKTRGQQVTLSCSPISGHRSVSWYQQTPGQGLQFLFEYFSETQRNKGNFPGRFSGRQFSNSRSEMNVSTLELGDSALYLCASSLAAGASTDTQYFGPGTRLTVL.

The gene calls are TRBV19 and TRBJ1-5; 9 bases are shared with TRBD1. The CDR3 contains 15 residues. The V gene end was trimmed by 9 bases and the J gene end by 2 bases; junction bases not matched to a gene: 8. Germline-derived CDR1 and CDR2 are LNHDA and SQIVND (reference sequence). The CDR3 DNA reads TGTGCCAGCTCAAGGACAGGGGCGGGCAATCAGCCCCAGCATTTT. Protein: CASSRTGAGNQPQHF.

This clone came up a few times. The chain has TRBV9 and TRBJ2-7; no clear D gene. CDR3 length: 14 amino acids. The V end lost 4 bases, the J end lost 3 bases, and 14 bases lay between the germline ends. CDR1 SGDLS and CDR2 YYNGEE come from the germline V gene. CDR3 residues: CASSPDPLSYEQYF. Here the CDR3 DNA reads TGTGCCAGCAGCCCAGATCCTCTGAGCTACGAGCAGTACTTC.

This clone was detected only once. This sequence joins TRBV5-1 and TRBJ1-1; 11 bases map to TRBD1. The CDR3 has 15 residues. Germline V CDR1 and CDR2: SGHRS, YFSETQ. Germline trimming cut 5 bases from V and 7 bases from J; bases unmatched to any gene: 10. The DNA of the CDR3 is TGCGCCAGCAGATCACGGACAGGGGGCGAGAGTGAAGCTTTCTTT. It is translated as CASRSRTGGESEAFF.